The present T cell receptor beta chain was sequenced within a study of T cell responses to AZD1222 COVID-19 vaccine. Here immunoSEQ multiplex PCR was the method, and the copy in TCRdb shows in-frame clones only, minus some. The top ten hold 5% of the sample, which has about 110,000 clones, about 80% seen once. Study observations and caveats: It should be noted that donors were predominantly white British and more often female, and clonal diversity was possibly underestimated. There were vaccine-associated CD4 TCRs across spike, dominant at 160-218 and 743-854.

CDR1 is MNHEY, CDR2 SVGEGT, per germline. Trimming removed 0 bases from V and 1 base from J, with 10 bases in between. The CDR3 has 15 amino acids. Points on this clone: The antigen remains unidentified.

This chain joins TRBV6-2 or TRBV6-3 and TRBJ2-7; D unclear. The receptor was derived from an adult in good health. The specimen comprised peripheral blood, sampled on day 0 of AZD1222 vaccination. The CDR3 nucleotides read TGTGCCAGCAGTTACTCGGTCGGGCGGTCCTACGAGCAGTACTTC. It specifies CASSYSVGRSYEQYF.